Shown below are 17 T cell receptor beta chains from a single sample sequenced in a study of shared clonotypes between healthy human individuals. Data came from immunoSEQ multiplex PCR; TCRdb stores just in-frame clones and leaves some out. The sample lists more than 400,000 clones, around 73% occurring once. The sample was PBMCs. The receptors stem from a woman between 40 and 55 years old in good health. Some clones in this sample may be carry-over from other donors' samples.

This clone was recorded only once. The gene calls are TRBV28 and TRBJ2-3; D is tentatively TRBD1 or TRBD2 (5 bases each). CDR1 is MDHEN and CDR2 is SYDVKM in the germline V gene. The CDR3 totals 13 residues. V dropped 5 bases and J dropped 2 bases, with 8 bases sitting between them. DNA of the CDR3: TGTGCCAGCAGTGGGGACGCCACAGATACGCAGTATTTT. Amino acid sequence: CASSGDATDTQYF. The variable domain in full, with the rest retrieved from reference TRBV28 and TRBJ2-3, is DVKVTQSSRYLVKRTGEKVFLECVQDMDHENMFWYRQDPGLGLRLIYFSYDVKMKEKGDIPEGYSVSREKKERFSLILESASTNQTSMYLCASSGDATDTQYFGPGTRLTVL.

J is TRBJ2-7 and V is TRBV7-2; D remains ambiguous. This CDR3 contains 13 residues. V was trimmed by 2 bases and J by 5 bases, leaving 10 bases between them. The germline V gene encodes CDR1 SGHTA and CDR2 FQGNSA. CDR3 DNA sequence: TGTGCCAGCAGCTTACGGGCTAGACACGAGCAGTACTTC. Translated, it gives CASSLRARHEQYF. Using reference TRBV7-2 and TRBJ2-7 for the parts outside the CDR3, the full variable domain is GAGVSQSPSNKVTEKGKDVELRCDPISGHTALYWYRQSLGQGLEFLIYFQGNSAPDKSGLPSDRFSAERTGGSVSTLTIQRTQQEDSAVYLCASSLRARHEQYFGPGTRLTVT.

The chain joins TRBV28 to TRBJ1-4; no clear D gene. This CDR3 is built from 17 residues. The germline V gene has CDR1 MDHEN and CDR2 SYDVKM. Deletions cut 5 bases from V and 0 bases from J, with 16 bases between. The CDR3 sequence: CASSPAGQTSTNEKLFF. The CDR3 DNA follows: TGTGCCAGCAGTCCGGCGGGCCAGACCTCAACTAATGAAAAACTGTTTTTT.

This clone has at least ten counts. The chain carries TRBV5-1 and TRBJ2-7, with 9 nucleotides matching TRBD1. Looked up from germline, CDR1 is SGHRS and CDR2 is YFSETQ. Trimming cost V 4 bases and J 0 bases; bases outside gene matches: 5. The CDR3 consists of 15 residues. CDR3 nucleotides: TGCGCCAGCAGCCCAGGACAGGGGTACTCCTACGAGCAGTACTTC. This sequence encodes CASSPGQGYSYEQYF.

The V gene is TRBV19, the J gene TRBJ1-2; 10 bases line up with TRBD1. V shed 3 bases, J shed 3 bases, and the junction held 1 base outside the gene matches. The CDR3 runs 14 residues. The germline V gene encodes CDR1 LNHDA and CDR2 SQIVND (reference sequence). CDR3 nucleotides: TGTGCCAGTAGTATGACAGGGGGCGACTATGGCTACACCTTC. Encoded protein: CASSMTGGDYGYTF.

CDR3 nucleotides: TGTGCCAGCAGTTCCCGACGGGGGGGACACACAGATACGCAGTATTTT. It codes for CASSSRRGGHTDTQYF. This chain links TRBV11-3 with TRBJ2-3, with 8 nucleotides matching TRBD2. The CDR3 is 16 amino acids. V was pared by 6 bases and J by 2 bases, with 10 bases of the junction left unmatched. CDR1 is SGHNT and CDR2 is YENEEA in the germline V gene.

The CDR3 spells CASSLRGRQGRNTEAFF. The DNA of the CDR3 is TGTGCCAGCAGTTTAAGGGGAAGACAGGGTCGGAACACTGAAGCTTTCTTT. V usage is TRBV27 and J usage is TRBJ1-1; 7 positions match TRBD1. The CDR3 consists of 17 residues. Trimming removed 2 bases from V and 1 base from J; junction bases left unmatched: 10. Germline assignment: CDR1 MNHEY and CDR2 SMNVEV (reference sequence).

V and J are TRBV7-2 and TRBJ1-4; D might be TRBD1 (6 bases). CDR1 is SGHTA, CDR2 FQGNSA, per germline. With 4 bases removed from V and 7 bases from J, the gap between germline ends came to 13 bases. The CDR3 sequence is 14 residues long. As DNA, the CDR3 is TGTGCCAGCAGCTCCTCAGGGACACGTGAAAAACTGTTTTTT. This encodes CASSSSGTREKLFF.

This clone has a handful of counts. The junction does not match germline at one end; this may be a read error. The chain couples TRBV5-4 to TRBJ2-5; D remains ambiguous. The germline V gene has CDR1 SGHNT and CDR2 YYREEE (reference sequence). CDR3 size: 13 residues. CDR3 protein: CASSLERQETQYF. Here the CDR3 DNA reads TGTGCCAGCAGTTTGGAGAGGCAAGAGACCCAGTACTTC.

V gene TRBV7-9 combines with J gene TRBJ2-7; 8 nucleotides line up with TRBD1. The CDR3 is 19 amino acids. V shed 1 base, J shed 3 bases, and the junction held 17 bases outside the gene matches. CDR1 SEHNR and CDR2 FQNEAQ come from the germline V gene (reference sequence). In DNA form, the CDR3 reads TGTGCCAGCAGCTTAGTGGCCTACGACCCCAGGGGGCTTGACTACGAGCAGTACTTC. Protein: CASSLVAYDPRGLDYEQYF.

The genes are TRBV4-1 and TRBJ2-7, with D tentatively TRBD1 (6 bases). Germline CDR1 reads MGHRA; CDR2 reads YSYEKL. The CDR3 has 16 residues. V shed 4 bases and J shed 2 bases, with 18 bases lying between them. The CDR3 DNA reads TGCGCCAGCAGCCCCATGCCAGTGGGGGCGACCTACGAGCAGTACTTC. Amino acid sequence: CASSPMPVGATYEQYF.

The chain is built from TRBV4-2 and TRBJ1-1; the D is unclear. V was cut by 1 base and J by 0 bases, with 12 bases left in between. This CDR3 spans 16 amino acids. The V gene's germline CDR1 is LGHNA and CDR2 YNFKEQ. The CDR3 sequence: CASSQVLAALNTEAFF. The CDR3 region has the DNA TGTGCCAGCAGCCAAGTTCTGGCCGCCTTGAACACTGAAGCTTTCTTT.

This clone was picked up a small number of times. The chain recombines TRBV6-1 with TRBJ1-5, with TRBD1 identical over 7 bases. CDR3 length equals 14 residues. Germline assignment: CDR1 MNHNS and CDR2 SASEGT. V dropped 6 bases and J dropped 5; count of bases not matched to a gene: 7. The CDR3 DNA follows: TGTGCCAGCAGGAGCACAGGGGCCCATCAGCCCCAGCATTTT. Translation gives CASRSTGAHQPQHF.

V and J are TRBV7-2 and TRBJ2-6; 10 nucleotides line up with TRBD1. V was pared by 4 bases and J by 3 bases, with 6 bases of the junction left unmatched. This CDR3 has 17 residues. Germline-derived CDR1 and CDR2 are SGHTA and FQGNSA. The CDR3 loop reads CASSSGTGEYGANVLTF. For the CDR3, the DNA is TGTGCCAGCAGCTCCGGGACAGGGGAATATGGGGCCAACGTCCTGACTTTC.

The J gene is TRBJ2-7, the V gene TRBV7-2; possibly TRBD2 for D (6 bases). Per germline, CDR1 SGHTA and CDR2 FQGNSA. The V end was cut by 1 base, the J end by 6 bases, with 10 bases between. The CDR3 spans 13 residues. The CDR3 protein is CASSLGGEREQYF. As DNA, the CDR3 is TGTGCCAGCAGCTTAGGGGGGGAGCGCGAGCAGTACTTC.

The gene calls are TRBV4-1 and TRBJ2-2, with TRBD1 matching 9 bases. Losses at the gene ends were 2 bases for V and 1 base for J; bases not matched to a gene: 5. Germline V gene lookup returns CDR1 MGHRA and CDR2 YSYEKL. The CDR3 extends over 17 amino acids. CDR3 in amino acids: CASSQRATGGNTGELFF. CDR3 nucleotide sequence: TGCGCCAGCAGCCAACGGGCGACAGGGGGGAACACCGGGGAGCTGTTTTTT.

This sequence joins TRBV29-1 and TRBJ1-1; weak D call: TRBD1 (5 bases). The CDR3 extends over 13 amino acids. V lost 0 bases and J 6 bases, leaving 11 bases between the germline ends. Germline CDR1 and CDR2: SQVTM and ANQGSEA. The CDR3: CSVEDERTPEAFF. In DNA, the CDR3 is TGCAGCGTTGAAGACGAAAGGACACCTGAAGCTTTCTTT.